One and the same sample provided the 21 T cell receptor beta chains below, sequenced in a study of siplizumab effects on memory and regulatory T cells. Clones were read by immunoSEQ multiplex PCR, and TCRdb kept only the in-frame ones, dropping some. The table shows approximately 91,000 clones, with 85% to 95% occurring only once. Source material: CD8+ T cells sorted from blood. Receptors were obtained from a human donor in good health.

The rearrangement uses TRBV5-1 and TRBJ2-5; 10 nucleotides align to TRBD2. The end of the DNA fits TRBJ2-7 better, so the J call may be wrong. In germline, CDR1 is SGHRS, CDR2 YFSETQ. The CDR3 has 16 amino acids. CDR3 nucleotides: TGCGCCAGCAGCTTGGCACCTAGCGGGAGCGTCTACGAGCAGTACTTC. Translation: CASSLAPSGSVYEQYF.

This clone was observed once. The V call is TRBV2, the J call TRBJ2-7; 8 nucleotides agree with TRBD2. This CDR3 spans 15 amino acids. Germline V gene data show CDR1 as SNHLY and CDR2 as FYNNEI. V lost 2 bases, J lost 3 bases, and 6 bases stayed unmatched. CDR3 nucleotide sequence: TGTGCCAGCAGTGAAACGACTAGCGCGTACTACGAGCAGTACTTC. This encodes CASSETTSAYYEQYF.

This chain links TRBV9 with TRBJ1-2, with D unresolved. With 3 bases removed from V and 2 bases from J, the gap between germline ends came to 11 bases. The CDR3 totals 14 residues. The germline gives CDR1 SGDLS, CDR2 YYNGEE. The chain's CDR3 is CASSAGDKNYGYTF. For the CDR3, the DNA is TGTGCCAGCAGCGCCGGAGACAAGAACTATGGCTACACCTTC. Based on the CDR3 plus reference TRBV9 and TRBJ1-2, the full variable domain is DSGVTQTPKHLITATGQRVTLRCSPRSGDLSVYWYQQSLDQGLQFLIQYYNGEERAKGNILERFSAQQFPDLHSELNLSSLELGDSALYFCASSAGDKNYGYTFGSGTRLTVV.

The chain employs TRBV7-8 and TRBJ2-3; D is uncertain. Per the germline V gene, CDR1 is SGHVS and CDR2 is FQNEAQ. The CDR3 totals 14 residues. The ends were cut back, 3 bases at V and 0 bases at J, with 7 bases in the middle. The CDR3 DNA is TGTGCCAGCAGCTTTGTAGGGAGCACAGATACGCAGTATTTT. Translating gives CASSFVGSTDTQYF.

The J gene is TRBJ1-4, the V gene TRBV25-1; a weak D match, TRBD1 (6 bases). This CDR3 is built from 16 residues. The V and J ends lost 1 base and 3 bases respectively, with 12 bases between them. Germline loops: CDR1 MGHDK, CDR2 SYGVNS. In DNA, the CDR3 is TGTGCCAGCAGTGAATTTAACGGGGGCCCTAATGAAAAACTGTTTTTT. It is translated as CASSEFNGGPNEKLFF.

The rearrangement links TRBV28 to TRBJ1-1; D remains unclear. CDR1 and CDR2 (germline): MDHEN, SYDVKM. The CDR3 covers 12 residues. V lost 6 bases to trimming and J lost 5 bases, with 10 bases between them. CDR3 in amino acids: CASSRFPTEAFF. The CDR3 nucleotides read TGTGCCAGCAGCCGTTTCCCGACTGAAGCTTTCTTT. Full variable domain (remainder filled in from reference TRBV28 and TRBJ1-1): DVKVTQSSRYLVKRTGEKVFLECVQDMDHENMFWYRQDPGLGLRLIYFSYDVKMKEKGDIPEGYSVSREKKERFSLILESASTNQTSMYLCASSRFPTEAFFGQGTRLTVV.

This chain uses TRBV11-3 with TRBJ2-1; TRBD2 aligns across 11 bases. The CDR3 is 17 residues long. The germline V gene encodes CDR1 SGHNT and CDR2 YENEEA. Trimming removed 3 bases from V and 10 bases from J; junction bases left unmatched: 14. The CDR3 DNA sequence: TGTGCCAGCAGCTTCGGTCAGACTAGCGGGGACCCCAGGGAGCAGTTCTTC. Translating it yields CASSFGQTSGDPREQFF.

The genes are TRBV5-1 and TRBJ2-1, with D tentatively TRBD1 or TRBD2 (5 bases each). Trimming shortened V by 4 bases and J by 7 bases, and 12 bases separated the two germline ends. The CDR3 length is 13 residues. CDR1 is SGHRS, CDR2 YFSETQ, per germline. CDR3 sequence: CASSAPGRNEQFF. The CDR3 DNA is TGCGCCAGCAGCGCTCCGGGACGGAATGAGCAGTTCTTC.

The rearrangement links TRBV12-5 to TRBJ1-1; 8 bases match TRBD1. Per the germline V gene, CDR1 is LGHNT and CDR2 is FRNRAP. This CDR3 contains 15 residues. V shed 1 base and J 5 bases; nucleotides not matched to a gene: 6. DNA for the CDR3: TGTGCTAGTGGTTTGGGGACAGGGCTCGGAACTGAAGCTTTCTTT. This codes for CASGLGTGLGTEAFF.

The V call is TRBV27, the J call TRBJ2-2; 9 nucleotides align to TRBD2. Per the germline V gene, CDR1 is MNHEY and CDR2 is SMNVEV (reference sequence). V lost 6 bases to trimming and J lost 3 bases; unmatched junction nucleotides: 14. This CDR3 contains 18 residues. The CDR3 coding sequence is TGTGCCAGCAGCCTTAGCGGGAGCGCGAACGAATACACCGGGGAGCTGTTTTTT. Translated: CASSLSGSANEYTGELFF.

The chain links TRBV7-9 to TRBJ2-5; the D gene could be TRBD1 or TRBD2 (5 bases each). The CDR3 runs 15 residues. Trimming took 2 bases from V and 5 from J, leaving 15 bases between them. Germline lookup yields CDR1 SEHNR and CDR2 FQNEAQ (reference sequence). CDR3 loop: CASSLSQGEFETQYF. Written as DNA, the CDR3 is TGTGCCAGCAGCTTAAGTCAGGGAGAGTTCGAGACCCAGTACTTC.

This rearrangement joins TRBV12-5 to TRBJ1-1, with unresolved D. CDR1 is LGHNT and CDR2 is FRNRAP in the germline V gene. The CDR3 is 10 residues long. Trimming pared 4 bases from V and 8 bases from J, leaving 5 bases between. The CDR3, as DNA: TGTGCTAGTGGTTCTGTGGAAGCTTTCTTT. This sequence encodes CASGSVEAFF.

This chain joins TRBV6-5 and TRBJ2-7; 7 bases are a match to TRBD2. The V and J ends lost 1 base and 1 base, in that order; junction bases with no gene match: 4. This CDR3 region has 15 residues. Germline CDR1 MNHEY, CDR2 SVGAGI. CDR3 nucleotide sequence: TGTGCCAGCAGTTACTTTGCGGGGGTGTCCTACGAGCAGTACTTC. Protein product: CASSYFAGVSYEQYF.

The V gene is TRBV7-8, the J gene TRBJ1-1, with 7 bases that match TRBD1. The germline gives CDR1 SGHVS, CDR2 FQNEAQ. V shed 5 bases and J 0 bases; nucleotides not matched to a gene: 9. The CDR3 has 16 residues. CDR3 bases: TGTGCCAGCAGCGGACGGACAGGTTTCATGAACACTGAAGCTTTCTTT. It encodes CASSGRTGFMNTEAFF. Drawing the rest from reference TRBV7-8 and TRBJ1-1, the complete variable domain is GAGVSQSPRYKVAKRGQDVALRCDPISGHVSLFWYQQALGQGPEFLTYFQNEAQLDKSGLPSDRFFAERPEGSVSTLKIQRTQQEDSAVYLCASSGRTGFMNTEAFFGQGTRLTVV.

CDR3 sequence reads: CASSGDPGAMAAFF. DNA for the CDR3: TGCGCCAGCAGCGGGGATCCAGGCGCCATGGCAGCTTTCTTT. The chain employs TRBV4-1 and TRBJ1-1; D unresolved. Germline loops: CDR1 MGHRA, CDR2 YSYEKL. CDR3 length: 14 amino acids. V was pared by 5 bases and J by 10 bases, with 20 bases between.

The chain uses TRBV7-3 and TRBJ2-3; 13 nucleotides agree with TRBD2. Germline assignment: CDR1 SGHTA and CDR2 FQGTGA. CDR3 length equals 15 residues. V shed 6 bases and J 4 bases; nucleotides not matched to a gene: 4. The CDR3 DNA reads TGTGCCAGCAGTTGGACTAGCGGGAGTGCAGATACGCAGTATTTT. Protein product: CASSWTSGSADTQYF. The entire variable domain, with the rest obtained from reference TRBV7-3 and TRBJ2-3, is as follows: GAGVSQTPSNKVTEKGKYVELRCDPISGHTALYWYRQSLGQGPEFLIYFQGTGAADDSGLPNDRFFAVRPEGSVSTLKIQRTERGDSAVYLCASSWTSGSADTQYFGPGTRLTVL.

This clone has just one count. The V gene is TRBV13, the J gene TRBJ1-2, with D perhaps matching TRBD1 (6 bases). The V gene's germline CDR1 is PRHDT and CDR2 FYEKMQ (reference sequence). Between the trimmed V and J ends, which lost 6 bases and 4 bases, there was a span of 15 bases. The CDR3 is 14 residues long. The CDR3 loop is CASSPTGSGYGYTF. In DNA, the CDR3 is TGTGCCAGCAGTCCTACAGGGAGTGGCTATGGCTACACCTTC. Together with reference TRBV13 and TRBJ1-2, the CDR3 gives the full variable domain: AAGVIQSPRHLIKEKRETATLKCYPIPRHDTVYWYQQGPGQDPQFLISFYEKMQSDKGSIPDRFSAQQFSDYHSELNMSSLELGDSALYFCASSPTGSGYGYTFGSGTRLTVV.

The chain uses TRBV28 and TRBJ1-2, with 11 bases lining up with TRBD1. Germline CDR1 and CDR2: MDHEN and SYDVKM. The ends lost 6 bases at V and 0 bases at J; junction bases unmatched: 9. This CDR3 spans 17 amino acids. CDR3 residues: CASSSPDRGPSNYGYTF. In DNA form, the CDR3 reads TGTGCCAGCAGCTCACCGGACAGGGGGCCCTCTAACTATGGCTACACCTTC.

This rearrangement joins TRBV13 to TRBJ2-5, with 12 bases that match TRBD2. V lost 4 bases, J lost 5 bases, and 2 bases stayed unmatched. The CDR3 is made up of 14 amino acids. Germline values: CDR1 PRHDT, CDR2 FYEKMQ (reference sequence). The CDR3 sequence: CASSSLAGGETQYF. Here the CDR3 DNA reads TGTGCCAGCAGCTCTCTAGCGGGAGGGGAGACCCAGTACTTC.

This chain uses TRBV6-5 with TRBJ1-2; TRBD1 matches at 9 bases. This CDR3 is built from 14 residues. CDR1 is MNHEY, CDR2 SVGAGI, per germline. V trimming: 6 bases; J trimming: 4 bases; junction bases outside the gene matches: 6. Here the CDR3 reads CASRGQGRIYGYTF. CDR3 DNA sequence: TGTGCCAGCAGGGGACAGGGTAGAATCTATGGCTACACCTTC.

The chain carries TRBV5-4 and TRBJ2-1; D not certain. With 4 bases removed from V and 11 bases from J, the gap between germline ends came to 16 bases. CDR3 length: 13 amino acids. Germline-derived CDR1 and CDR2 are SGHNT and YYREEE (reference sequence). The CDR3 DNA follows: TGTGCCAGCAGCCCGGAGAGCAGACCTAAGCAGTTCTTC. Protein product: CASSPESRPKQFF.